A selection of T cell receptor beta chains follows, all from one sample in a study of blood T cell repertoires in COVID-19. The method was immunoSEQ multiplex PCR; TCRdb's version includes in-frame clones alone and lacks a portion of them. Here the sample spans tens of thousands of clones, about nine tenths being singletons. The sample consisted of peripheral blood. The receptor set was obtained from a woman aged 80 or over with acute or convalescent COVID-19. Each CDR3 is given with its conserved first and last residue. A D gene is named only where the DNA matches it firmly. Clone size, where shown, is once, few, many, or a class for clones that have expanded.

TRBD2,TRBV19,TRBJ2-1,.,21,TGTGCCAGTAGTTCGCACAGATCCGGGACTAGCGGGAGGGAAAACTACAATGAGCAGTTCTTC,CASSSHRSGTSGRENYNEQFF
TRBD2,TRBV19,TRBJ2-3,.,16,TGTGCCAGTAGTGGAGGACTAGCGGGGGGGCCGGATACGCAGTATTTT,CASSGGLAGGPDTQYF
TRBD2,TRBV2,TRBJ2-7,.,14,TGTGCCAGCAAAATCACTAGCGGTGAAAGGGAGCAGTACTTC,CASKITSGEREQYF
TRBD2,TRBV18,TRBJ2-3,once,15,TGTGCCAGCTCACCGGGACTAGCGACCGGGGATACGCAGTATTTT,CASSPGLATGDTQYF
.,TRBV7-2,TRBJ2-5,.,13,TGTGCCAGCAGCTTAGGAGGGGGAGAGACCCAGTACTTC,CASSLGGGETQYF
.,TRBV4-1,TRBJ2-1,.,16,TGCGCCAGCAGCCAAGATCCCAGGGGACGATACAATGAGCAGTTCTTC,CASSQDPRGRYNEQFF
.,TRBV3-1/TRBV3-2,TRBJ1-3,.,15,TGTGCCAGCAGCCAGGGAGTCGCCTCTGGAAACACCATATATTTT,CASSQGVASGNTIYF
.,TRBV13,TRBJ2-2,.,15,TGTGCCAGCAGCGCCGGGATCGCGAACACCGGGGAGCTGTTTTTT,CASSAGIANTGELFF
TRBD1,TRBV5-1,TRBJ1-1,few,15,TGCGCCAGCAGCCCCGCGGACAGGCATAGCACTGAAGCTTTCTTT,CASSPADRHSTEAFF
.,TRBV4-3,TRBJ1-3,.,17,TGCGCCAGCAGCCAAGGACGAGGGGGGGGGCCTGGAAACACCATATATTTT,CASSQGRGGGPGNTIYF
.,TRBV18,TRBJ1-1,.,13,TGTGCCAGCTCACCGGGGCAGAACACTGAAGCTTTCTTT,CASSPGQNTEAFF
.,TRBV2,TRBJ1-5,few,15,TGTGCCAGCAGCCCGCCAGGGTTTTCGGCTCAGCCCCAGCATTTT,CASSPPGFSAQPQHF